What follows are 27 T cell receptor beta chains derived from one specimen sequenced in a study of OX40 agonist ivuxolimab in advanced cancers. Some clones are missing from TCRdb's copy, which holds only in-frame ones; the method was immunoSEQ multiplex PCR. The sample holds 45,000 to 65,000 clones, about 86% seen once. The sample consisted of CD4+ or CD8+ T cells sorted from blood, taken in a trial of the OX40 agonist ivuxolimab. The receptors were sampled from an adult with an advanced solid tumor such as melanoma, head and neck, liver or kidney cancer.

The chain uses TRBV5-1 and TRBJ1-4; D may be TRBD1 (6 bases). With 2 bases removed from V and 8 bases from J, the gap between germline ends came to 13 bases. The CDR3 length is 14 residues. CDR1 is SGHRS and CDR2 is YFSETQ in the germline V gene. The CDR3 loop is CASSFGSGAEKLFF. For the CDR3, the DNA is TGCGCCAGCAGCTTTGGGTCAGGGGCGGAAAAACTGTTTTTT.

This chain uses TRBV5-4 with TRBJ2-7; TRBD1 aligns across 9 bases. The CDR3 totals 13 residues. CDR1 and CDR2 from the germline V gene are SGHNT and YYREEE (reference sequence). V was pared by 1 base and J by 5 bases, with 1 base of the junction left unmatched. The DNA for the CDR3 is TGTGCCAGCAGCTTGACAGGGGGCAACGAGCAGTACTTC. This codes for CASSLTGGNEQYF.

The V and J genes are TRBV7-9 and TRBJ1-5, with D possibly TRBD1 on 6 matching bases. Germline CDR1 and CDR2: SEHNR and FQNEAQ (reference sequence). Deletions cut 5 bases from V and 4 bases from J, with 15 bases between. CDR3 length: 15 residues. The CDR3 here is CASSLGQSRNQPQHF. CDR3 sequence (DNA): TGTGCCAGCAGCCTAGGACAGAGCAGAAATCAGCCCCAGCATTTT.

The CDR3 nucleotides are TGTGCCAGCAGTTACTCGGAGGGATGGGGTGAAGCTTTCTTT. Translation gives CASSYSEGWGEAFF. This chain joins TRBV6-5 and TRBJ1-1; no clear D. The V end was cut by 0 bases, the J end by 7 bases, with 12 bases between. The CDR3 is 14 residues long. Per germline, CDR1 MNHEY and CDR2 SVGAGI.

The gene calls are TRBV27 and TRBJ1-6; D remains ambiguous. The CDR3 has 15 residues. CDR1 and CDR2 from the germline V gene are MNHEY and SMNVEV (reference sequence). V shed 2 bases and J shed 0 bases, with 5 bases lying between them. For the CDR3, the DNA is TGTGCCAGCAGTTTACAGAGCTCCTATAATTCACCCCTCCACTTT. This codes for CASSLQSSYNSPLHF.

J is TRBJ1-1 and V is TRBV15; 8 bases align to TRBD1. The CDR3 loop spans 15 amino acids. Germline V lookup: CDR1 LNHNV, CDR2 YYDKDF (reference sequence). Unmatched junction bases numbered 9, after V lost 4 bases and J lost 5 bases. The CDR3 loop is CATSIDRGGGTEAFF. The CDR3 bases are TGTGCCACCAGCATCGACAGGGGAGGAGGGACTGAAGCTTTCTTT.

The V and J genes are TRBV6-1 and TRBJ2-7, with 8 nucleotides matching TRBD1. V dropped 1 base and J dropped 2; count of bases not matched to a gene: 4. The CDR3 sequence is 15 residues long. Germline V gives CDR1 MNHNS, CDR2 SASEGT. CDR3 residues: CASSEVGQGPYEQYF. The CDR3 nucleotides read TGTGCCAGCAGTGAAGTAGGACAGGGCCCCTACGAGCAGTACTTC.

The rearrangement joins TRBV2 to TRBJ1-4; 10 nucleotides match TRBD1. Germline assignment: CDR1 SNHLY and CDR2 FYNNEI. The CDR3 extends over 15 amino acids. The ends lost 4 bases at V and 12 bases at J; junction bases unmatched: 11. CDR3 nucleotides: TGTGCCAGCAGTGGGACAGGGGGGGCCTTAGTGGAACTGTTTTTT. Encoded protein: CASSGTGGALVELFF.

The V gene is TRBV19, the J gene TRBJ1-1; D remains ambiguous. This CDR3 region has 15 residues. The germline CDR1 and CDR2 sequences are LNHDA and SQIVND (reference sequence). The V and J ends lost 6 bases and 2 bases respectively, with 16 bases between them. The CDR3 sequence is CASSPSLPSNTEAFF. Here the CDR3 DNA reads TGTGCCAGTAGCCCCAGCCTACCGTCTAACACTGAAGCTTTCTTT. Based on the CDR3 plus reference TRBV19 and TRBJ1-1, the full variable domain is DGGITQSPKYLFRKEGQNVTLSCEQNLNHDAMYWYRQDPGQGLRLIYYSQIVNDFQKGDIAEGYSVSREKKESFPLTVTSAQKNPTAFYLCASSPSLPSNTEAFFGQGTRLTVV.

J is TRBJ2-3 and V is TRBV7-3; 10 bases line up with TRBD1. The CDR3 covers 15 residues. V lost 5 bases and J lost 3; bases outside the gene matches: 5. Looked up from germline, CDR1 is SGHTA and CDR2 is FQGTGA. CDR3 nucleotides: TGTGCCAGCAGCCCTCGGGGACAGGGGACAGATACGCAGTATTTT. It encodes CASSPRGQGTDTQYF. Full variable domain (remainder filled in from reference TRBV7-3 and TRBJ2-3): GAGVSQTPSNKVTEKGKYVELRCDPISGHTALYWYRQSLGQGPEFLIYFQGTGAADDSGLPNDRFFAVRPEGSVSTLKIQRTERGDSAVYLCASSPRGQGTDTQYFGPGTRLTVL.

The chain joins TRBV11-2 to TRBJ1-2; weak D call: TRBD1 (6 bases). The germline V gene encodes CDR1 SGHAT and CDR2 FQNNGV. V was cut by 4 bases and J by 5 bases, with 14 bases left in between. The CDR3 runs 14 residues. CDR3 nucleotide sequence: TGTGCCAGCAGCTCGATCAGGGGTTTGTATGGCTACACCTTC. This translates into CASSSIRGLYGYTF.

By share, this clone ranks as medium-sized. The chain joins TRBV11-2 to TRBJ2-7; no clear D gene. V lost 3 bases and J lost 2, with 11 bases in between. Germline CDR1 is SGHAT and CDR2 is FQNNGV. The CDR3 is 14 residues long. The CDR3 region is CASSFVGKAYEQYF. The CDR3 region has the DNA TGTGCCAGCAGCTTCGTGGGGAAGGCCTACGAGCAGTACTTC.

The chain links TRBV5-1 to TRBJ2-7; 10 nucleotides align to TRBD1. Germline-derived CDR1 and CDR2 are SGHRS and YFSETQ. The CDR3 is 16 residues long. Trimming cost V 0 bases and J 2 bases; bases outside gene matches: 5. The CDR3 DNA sequence: TGCGCCAGCAGCTTGGTGGGGGGACAGGGGACCTACGAGCAGTACTTC. It encodes CASSLVGGQGTYEQYF. Full variable domain (missing parts from reference TRBV5-1 and TRBJ2-7): KAGVTQTPRYLIKTRGQQVTLSCSPISGHRSVSWYQQTPGQGLQFLFEYFSETQRNKGNFPGRFSGRQFSNSRSEMNVSTLELGDSALYLCASSLVGGQGTYEQYFGPGTRLTVT.

The J gene is TRBJ2-1, the V gene TRBV19; D is possibly TRBD1 or TRBD2 (6 bases each). The V end lost 3 bases, the J end lost 7 bases, and 13 bases lay between the germline ends. This CDR3 has 14 amino acids. Germline assignment: CDR1 LNHDA and CDR2 SQIVND (reference sequence). Here the CDR3 reads CASSIGVGGNEQFF. Written as DNA, the CDR3 is TGTGCCAGTAGTATTGGCGTAGGGGGGAATGAGCAGTTCTTC.

The chain carries TRBV19 and TRBJ1-5; the D gene is possibly TRBD1 (6 bases). CDR3 length: 15 amino acids. With 3 bases removed from V and 7 bases from J, the gap between germline ends came to 16 bases. Germline assignment: CDR1 LNHDA and CDR2 SQIVND (reference sequence). The DNA for the CDR3 is TGTGCCAGTAGTATGGTTGGGGGGCAAGGGCAGCCCCAGCATTTT. As protein: CASSMVGGQGQPQHF. The full variable domain, with the rest looked up from reference TRBV19 and TRBJ1-5, is DGGITQSPKYLFRKEGQNVTLSCEQNLNHDAMYWYRQDPGQGLRLIYYSQIVNDFQKGDIAEGYSVSREKKESFPLTVTSAQKNPTAFYLCASSMVGGQGQPQHFGDGTRLSIL.

The rearrangement links TRBV5-4 to TRBJ2-3; 7 positions agree with TRBD2. CDR3 length: 16 amino acids. In germline, CDR1 is SGHNT, CDR2 YYREEE (reference sequence). V was pared by 2 bases and J by 1 base, with 7 bases of the junction left unmatched. The CDR3 coding sequence is TGTGCCAGCAGCTTAAAACAGCGGGGAGGCACAGATACGCAGTATTTT. It specifies CASSLKQRGGTDTQYF.

This clone has more than one count but fewer than ten. This sample includes further DNA sequences coding for the same CDR3. The chain uses TRBV4-2 and TRBJ2-5; unclear D gene. Trimming took off 2 bases at V and 1 base at J, with 11 bases between the two ends. The CDR3 consists of 15 residues. Germline CDR1 reads LGHNA; CDR2 reads YNFKEQ. CDR3 bases: TGTGCCAGCAGCCAACAACCGGGCCCCCAAGAGACCCAGTACTTC. Protein product: CASSQQPGPQETQYF.

The chain employs TRBV9 and TRBJ2-3, with 7 positions matching TRBD2. This CDR3 contains 16 residues. The J segment lost 3 bases and the V segment lost 1 base, leaving 8 bases of the junction unmatched. The germline CDR1 and CDR2 sequences are SGDLS and YYNGEE. CDR3 nucleotides: TGTGCCAGCAGCGTACTCGGCGGGGGAGGGACAGATACGCAGTATTTT. It is translated as CASSVLGGGGTDTQYF.

The chain carries TRBV6-1 and TRBJ1-5, with TRBD1 matching over 8 bases. CDR1 is MNHNS and CDR2 is SASEGT in the germline V gene. The J segment lost 0 bases and the V segment lost 3 bases, leaving 7 bases of the junction unmatched. This CDR3 contains 17 residues. In nucleotides, the CDR3 is TGTGCCAGCAGTGAGTCCGGGACAGGCCGTAGCAATCAGCCCCAGCATTTT. Encoded protein: CASSESGTGRSNQPQHF.

The chain has TRBV19 and TRBJ2-5, with TRBD2 identical over 7 bases. CDR3 length: 14 residues. V trimming: 9 bases; J trimming: 3 bases; junction bases outside the gene matches: 10. CDR1 and CDR2 from the germline V gene are LNHDA and SQIVND (reference sequence). The CDR3 sequence: CASTTGTTEETQYF. The CDR3 DNA sequence: TGTGCCAGCACCACCGGGACTACAGAAGAGACCCAGTACTTC.

Points on this clone: The junction shows a germline mismatch at one end, possibly a read error. The chain is built from TRBV12-5 and TRBJ2-5; 7 positions agree with TRBD1. This CDR3 spans 14 amino acids. Germline-derived CDR1 and CDR2 are LGHNT and FRNRAP. CDR3 loop: CASGLGTVQETQYF. In DNA form, the CDR3 reads TGTGCTAGTGGATTGGGGACAGTCCAAGAGACCCAGTACTTC.

The chain combines TRBV6-5 with TRBJ1-6; D not certain. The CDR3 is made up of 13 amino acids. CDR1 and CDR2 from the germline V gene are MNHEY and SVGAGI. V lost 6 bases to trimming and J lost 6 bases, with 9 bases between them. The DNA for the CDR3 is TGTGCCAGCAGCTATGTTTCTAATTCACCCCTCCACTTT. It is translated as CASSYVSNSPLHF.

The chain is built from TRBV7-7 and TRBJ2-7, with D perhaps TRBD1 (6 bases). V lost 5 bases to trimming and J lost 4 bases, with 21 bases between them. Looked up from germline, CDR1 is SSHAT and CDR2 is FNYEAQ (reference sequence). The CDR3 covers 16 residues. CDR3 in DNA: TGTGCCAGCAGCCTAAGTCGCCAAGCCAGGGGTTACGAGCAGTACTTC. It yields the protein CASSLSRQARGYEQYF.

This chain uses TRBV6-5 with TRBJ1-1; D perhaps matches TRBD1 (5 bases). V lost 6 bases to trimming and J lost 1 base, with 15 bases between them. This CDR3 comprises 15 residues. Germline loops: CDR1 MNHEY, CDR2 SVGAGI. The CDR3 coding sequence is TGTGCCAGCAGCCCTGGGGGAATAGGGAACACTGAAGCTTTCTTT. This encodes CASSPGGIGNTEAFF.

V gene TRBV6-4 combines with J gene TRBJ1-5; tentatively, D is TRBD1 (6 bases). The CDR3 length is 15 residues. The V gene lost 7 bases and the J gene lost 5 bases, with 18 bases spanning the gap. Germline CDR1 is MRHNA and CDR2 is SNTAGT. This chain's CDR3 is CASTTRKGGDQPQHF. The DNA for the CDR3 is TGTGCCAGCACCACTCGGAAAGGGGGGGATCAGCCCCAGCATTTT.

The gene calls are TRBV30 and TRBJ2-4; D might be TRBD1 or TRBD2, each matching 5 bases. CDR3 length: 21 residues. Trimming left V 4 bases short and J 0 bases short, with 31 bases between. Germline CDR1 and CDR2: GTSNPN and SVGIG (reference sequence). The CDR3 DNA is TGTGCCTGGATCTCCCCCGCCATGGGGACCGCTAAAGCTCTAGCCAAAAACATTCAGTACTTC. Translating gives CAWISPAMGTAKALAKNIQYF.

The chain couples TRBV6-6 to TRBJ1-4; the match to TRBD1 covers 7 bases. Losses at the gene ends were 6 bases for V and 4 bases for J; bases not matched to a gene: 11. Germline assignment: CDR1 MNHNY and CDR2 SVGAGI (reference sequence). CDR3 length: 16 amino acids. CDR3 amino acids: CASRLTGLRVNEKLFF. In DNA form, the CDR3 reads TGTGCCAGCAGGCTGACAGGGTTGCGGGTTAATGAAAAACTGTTTTTT.